The present TCR beta chain was sequenced within a study of blood T cell repertoires in COVID-19 (dated by TCRdb to about 2020). For context, the study as a whole: Collaborator samples came from the United States, Italy and Spain and covered acute and convalescent phases of COVID-19. A freely available public database, intended as a resource for researchers studying the immune response to SARS-CoV-2, is where the repertoires were released. Deeply sampled blood TCRbeta repertoires from subjects exposed to, actively infected with, or recovered from COVID-19 were included in the dataset. HLA class I and class II types, where available, came from metadata supplied by the sample provider rather than from assay-based typing. Sample metadata almost always included a de-identified subject ID, COVID-19 status, age in years and sex. Samples came from the ongoing ImmuneRACE study (first 160 participants) plus 1,254 subjects from 6 global collaborators. The prospective study material was composed of cDNA or gDNA derived from T cells, B-cell-depleted T cells, or PBMCs. On the study overall, not on this receptor specifically: How much clinical and demographic metadata was included differed by source and by participant, and the metadata was provided uncurated.

Collaborating institutions collected whole blood in K2EDTA tubes following their own protocols. For TCRbeta analysis, collaborators shipped samples as frozen whole blood, isolated PBMCs, or DNA extracted from either of those sample types. Trimming at the junction amounts to 5 bases on V and 8 bases on J, and the germline ends lie 13 bases apart. CDR1 is given as KGHSH and CDR2 as LQKENI, both from the germline V gene. The CDR3 runs 14 residues from the cysteine to the phenylalanine. Kept here is only the CDR3 DNA, which spans 42 bases and is read in frame from base 1. TCRbeta CDR3 regions were amplified from genomic DNA by means of the immunoSEQ Assay, a bias-controlled multiplex PCR. Per the authors' processing: The number of nucleated cells in each sample was estimated from the amplification of reference gene primers within the assay. Sequence reads were collapsed and filtered to measure the absolute abundance of every unique TCRbeta CDR3 rearrangement. For each sample, productive Simpson clonality was calculated as the square root of Simpson's diversity index across productive rearrangements. TCRdb retrieved this table from immuneACCESS and kept in-frame rearrangements only. Not all clones are present; in checked studies, unresolved V genes account for under half, and no reason is known for the remainder. The V and J calls and clone size come from that table; D and trimming were worked out from the DNA. The sample data list approximately 220,000 clones, and approximately 81% of these were observed just once. Jointly, the top ten make up about 10% of the sample.

A few counts support this clone. Its antigen target is currently unknown. Base qualities are missing; no much larger clone stands one base away. The origin of this receptor is a woman older than 75 with acute or convalescent COVID-19. The specimen was peripheral blood. Recombination connected TRBV18 to TRBJ1-6; the best D guess is TRBD1, with 5 bases matching. Here the CDR3 is given as CASSTLTVDSPLHF. The DNA sequence follows: TGTGCCAGCTCAACCTTGACAGTTGATTCACCCCTCCACTTT.